The T cell receptor (beta chain) described here comes from a study of Graves' ophthalmopathy and Graves' hyperthyroidism. Overall study context: Peripheral blood was obtained at first diagnosis, ahead of any treatment. Study-wide points: Most expanded clonotypes in thyroid above 0.001 frequency also showed up in blood. Researchers report that a 13-signature model separated ophthalmopathy from stable hyperthyroidism, posting 87.88% sensitivity and roughly 80% specificity.

Amplification targeted the TCR beta CDR3 regions, with RNA transcripts as the source material. A first-round RT-PCR used HTBI primers, followed by a second-round multiplex PCR. TCRdb called the multiplex PCR reads again in MiXCR, with one record for every CDR3 protein. This table holds 210,000 or so distinct CDR3 sequences, around 28% found once. 7.5 to 10 ml of fresh blood yielded the PBMCs by density gradient. This clonotype has at least ten counts. Its antigen is not known. The CDR3 extends over 14 amino acids. Germline V gene data show CDR1 as PRHDT and CDR2 as FYEKMQ (reference sequence). The ends lost 5 bases at V and 5 bases at J; junction bases unmatched: 6.

The V gene is TRBV13, the J gene TRBJ2-5; the match to TRBD2 covers 9 bases. This TCR came from a man over 45 with Graves' ophthalmopathy. The source material was peripheral blood. The CDR3, as DNA: TGTGCCAGCAGCGGTAGCGGGAGAAGGGAGACCCAGTACTTC. It is translated as CASSGSGRRETQYF.